Each of the 2 T cell receptor beta chains below was sequenced from the same sample in a study of T cell repertoires in cytomegalovirus infection. In TCRdb, the reads were re-called with MiXCR into one record per CDR3 protein. The sample lists a few hundred thousand distinct CDR3 sequences, around two fifths occurring once. Their cognate antigens are unknown. Specimen: cultured PBMCs, collected from culture after CMV antigen stimulation. The receptors derive from a human donor in good health (CMV status not recorded). Some clones in this sample may be carry-over from other donors' samples.

The CDR3 loop reads CASRPGQKGYGYTF. The CDR3 DNA reads TGTGCCAGCCGACCGGGTCAGAAGGGCTATGGCTACACCTTC. The chain joins TRBV2 to TRBJ1-2; D not resolved. CDR1 is SNHLY, CDR2 FYNNEI, per germline. There are 14 residues in the CDR3. The germline V and J ends were trimmed by 8 bases and 4 bases, with 17 bases remaining between them. The full variable domain, completed using reference TRBV2 and TRBJ1-2, is EPEVTQTPSHQVTQMGQEVILRCVPISNHLYFYWYRQILGQKVEFLVSFYNNEISEKSEIFDDQFSVERPDGSNFTLKIRSTKLEDSAMYFCASRPGQKGYGYTFGSGTRLTVV.

A few counts support this clonotype. A read error may account for a junction end that differs from germline. The rearrangement uses TRBV12-3 or TRBV12-4 and TRBJ1-2, with 10 bases that match TRBD1. The CDR3 consists of 13 residues. CDR3: CASSVERDRGPHF. The CDR3 nucleotides are TGTGCCAGCAGCGTAGAAAGGGACAGGGGTCCACACTTC.